This TCR beta chain emerged from a study of tissue T cells after allogeneic stem cell transplantation (dated by TCRdb to 2022 to 2024). Broadly, across the study: When multiple samples of a tissue existed, pathologist review of H&E sections prioritized samples with histologically apparent lymphocytes for sequencing. The study profiled TCR beta repertoires in many tissues obtained from research autopsies of patients with and without GVHD, and also in mouse models of GVHD. The human arm was a prospective observational study without blinding or randomization.

Library creation used the immunoSEQ multiplex PCR assay. Adaptive Biotechnologies performed TCRbeta CDR3 sequencing at survey depth and reported CDR3 sequences, V/J genes, productive frequency, and template counts. Amplification of TCR beta CDR3 regions started from genomic DNA instead of RNA. The paper's processing steps were these. Pairwise repertoire overlap between tissues was quantified with Jensen-Shannon divergence, where 1 means complete divergence and 0 identical. Tissues were clustered by single-linkage agglomerative hierarchical clustering of pairwise JSD values and displayed as dendrograms. All patient samples were analyzed with GLIPH2 using simulation_depth 1000, kmer_min_depth 3 and cdr3_length_cutoff 8, and only groups containing more than two unique CDR3s were kept. A standardized tissue-overlap score extrapolated Jaccard GLIPH-group overlap across patients to a standard repertoire size of 1000 clones. Associations of diversity with clinical or experimental variables used linear mixed-effect models with tissue fixed effects and individual random effects. TCRdb retrieved this table from immuneACCESS and kept in-frame rearrangements only. Not all clones are present; in checked studies, unresolved V genes account for under half, and no reason is known for the remainder. V, J and clone size were drawn from that table, and D and trimming were deduced from the DNA. Within this sample are about 24,000 clones, with 70% to 75% of them counted one time only. Clones ranked in the top ten supply over 6% of the sample.

The trim is 2 bases for V and 13 bases for J, with a gap of 11 bases between the germline ends. In the germline V gene, CDR1 corresponds to MNHEY and CDR2 to SVGAGI. Its CDR3 holds 11 amino acids, cysteine through phenylalanine. Of the read, only the CDR3 DNA is kept; its 33 bases are in frame from base 1. The count of this clone is one. The antigen it binds to is not known. Base qualities are not recorded, but no much larger clone differs from it by a single base. The study at large found these results: Only a few T cell clones appeared in more than one patient, yet motif-based clustering showed tissue-specific repertoire signatures that were shared between patients. Within patients, how anatomically similar tissues were was a major factor shaping TCR repertoire composition, regardless of disease or transplant status. Which tissue TCRs were alloreactive or antigen-specific was not determined in the study, and some of the clones might have been host cells that persisted. A small and clinically heterogeneous patient cohort was studied, and sampling depth was acknowledged as a limitation. Blood samples were not available from the non-GVHD comparator patients. In both patients and mice, T cells from blood and spleen picked up only a limited part of the TCR repertoire that was detected in tissues.

The time point label, as the study defines it: human tissue collected at research (rapid) autopsy. For comparison, three non-HCT patients with other cancers were selected retrospectively, each having at least five GI tract samples and no known GI disease at death. After a median post-mortem interval of about nine hours, the autopsy tissues collected included GI sites spanning esophagus to rectum, along with liver, skin and lymphoid organs including spleen. Autopsy specimens were bisected, with one portion flash-frozen in liquid nitrogen and the rest formalin-fixed; GI outer muscle layers were removed. To extract genomic DNA from frozen tissues, either the Mag-Bind Blood & Tissue DNA HDQ 96 Kit on a Chemagic 360 or the DNeasy Blood & Tissue Kit was used. Because of concern about red blood cell contamination, extracted DNA underwent additional purification with the Genomic DNA Clean & Concentrator-25 kit.

The clonotype originates from a female donor over 55 with lung cancer. The input for sequencing was tissue from the ileum, taken at autopsy. The rearrangement joined TRBV6-5 to TRBJ2-5; TRBD1 is a weak D gene call, 6 bases matching. In nucleotide form, the sequence is TGTGCCAGCAGTTACGTGGGACACTTGTACTTC. Translated, it gives CASSYVGHLYF.